The 20 T cell receptor beta chains given below trace back to one sample, sequenced in a study of cytomegalovirus exposure and HLA in healthy donors. With 60 Vbeta and 13 Jbeta primers, the PCR was carried out. TCRdb's table, derived via immunoSEQ multiplex PCR, lists solely in-frame clones and lacks some. The profile shows about 190,000 clones, approximately 85% of them singletons. Sequencing used PBMCs. The receptors shown here come from a woman between 18 and 29 years old in good health and CMV-seronegative.

In regard to this clone: Other nucleotide sequences from this sample produce the same CDR3. The chain carries TRBV5-1 and TRBJ2-1; D not certain. The CDR3 runs 15 residues. Germline V gene lookup returns CDR1 SGHRS and CDR2 YFSETQ. Trimming pared 2 bases from V and 1 base from J, leaving 10 bases between. The CDR3 loop reads CASSLLADSYNEQFF. The CDR3, as DNA: TGCGCCAGCAGCTTATTAGCTGATTCCTACAATGAGCAGTTCTTC.

The rearrangement links TRBV10-3 to TRBJ2-3, with a possible D match to TRBD2 (5 bases). Germline V gives CDR1 ENHRY, CDR2 SYGVKD. The length of the CDR3 is 15 residues. The V end was cut by 3 bases, the J end by 1 base, with 11 bases between. DNA for the CDR3: TGTGCCATCAGTGAAATGGACTTAGGCACAGATACGCAGTATTTT. Translation: CAISEMDLGTDTQYF.

Comment on this clone: At the DNA level, this CDR3 is encoded by other sequences in the same sample as well. The V call is TRBV6-5, the J call TRBJ2-7; 8 positions agree with TRBD1. This CDR3 region has 14 residues. V lost 0 bases and J lost 3; bases outside the gene matches: 1. Germline assignment: CDR1 MNHEY and CDR2 SVGAGI. The chain's CDR3 is CASSYSGQDYEQYF. CDR3 in DNA: TGTGCCAGCAGTTACTCGGGACAGGACTACGAGCAGTACTTC.

The sample holds one count of this clone. The genes are TRBV10-3 and TRBJ2-7; TRBD2 matches 11 bases. Losses at the gene ends were 4 bases for V and 5 bases for J; bases not matched to a gene: 1. Germline V gene sequence: CDR1 ENHRY, CDR2 SYGVKD. The CDR3 covers 13 residues. This CDR3 is CAISASGRNEQYF. The CDR3 DNA reads as TGTGCCATCAGTGCTAGCGGGAGGAACGAGCAGTACTTC.

This clone has a single count. This chain uses TRBV6-5 with TRBJ2-5; 8 nucleotides agree with TRBD1. The CDR3 has 13 amino acids. Trimming cost V 6 bases and J 5 bases; bases outside gene matches: 5. Germline loops: CDR1 MNHEY, CDR2 SVGAGI. In DNA form, the CDR3 reads TGTGCCAGCAGCCACAGGGGGTTTGAGACCCAGTACTTC. Translated, it gives CASSHRGFETQYF.

As for this clone: A much larger clonotype is one base distant, so this may be a read error. Other DNA sequences from this sample encode an identical CDR3 as well. This chain links TRBV6-5 with TRBJ1-1; no clear D. Germline CDR1 and CDR2: MNHEY and SVGAGI. The CDR3 runs 13 residues. Trimming shortened V by 2 bases and J by 1 base, and 5 bases separated the two germline ends. CDR3 in DNA: TGTGCCAGCAGTTACGGGCGGAACACTGAAGCTTTCTTT. This encodes CASSYGRNTEAFF.

The V and J genes are TRBV4-2 and TRBJ2-3; TRBD2 agrees at 13 bases. The junction had 17 bases not matched to a gene; V was cut back by 4 bases and J by 4 bases. Germline CDR1 LGHNA, CDR2 YNFKEQ. This CDR3 has 20 amino acids. CDR3 in amino acids: CASSLGLAGAPKVWADTQYF. The CDR3 nucleotides are TGTGCCAGCAGCCTTGGACTAGCGGGAGCCCCGAAGGTCTGGGCAGATACGCAGTATTTT.

The chain employs TRBV7-3 and TRBJ1-2, with 9 nucleotides matching TRBD1. Germline CDR1 SGHTA, CDR2 FQGTGA. J gave up 2 bases and V 2 bases, and 9 bases lay outside the gene matches. The CDR3 runs to 17 residues. CDR3 DNA: TGTGCCAGCAGCTTATATTTCCGGACAGGGGAAAACTATGGCTACACCTTC. Translation: CASSLYFRTGENYGYTF.

This sequence joins TRBV19 and TRBJ2-6; no clear D gene. Deletions cut 3 bases from V and 0 bases from J, with 15 bases between. The CDR3 totals 18 residues. Germline V CDR1 and CDR2: LNHDA, SQIVND (reference sequence). The CDR3 DNA is TGTGCCAGTAGTATTATGACTTTCAGCCCCTCTGGGGCCAACGTCCTGACTTTC. This sequence encodes CASSIMTFSPSGANVLTF.

This chain joins TRBV6-5 and TRBJ1-2; 7 bases are a match to TRBD1. V shed 5 bases and J 4 bases; nucleotides not matched to a gene: 1. CDR1 MNHEY and CDR2 SVGAGI come from the germline V gene. CDR3 length equals 12 residues. The DNA for the CDR3 is TGTGCCAGCAGTAACAGGGGCTATGGCTACACCTTC. This encodes CASSNRGYGYTF.

The chain carries TRBV14 and TRBJ1-1; D is undetermined. Germline V lookup: CDR1 SGHDN, CDR2 FVKESK. V was trimmed by 1 base and J by 10 bases, leaving 10 bases between them. This CDR3 region has 12 residues. CDR3 region: CASSQAEGRAFF. As DNA, the CDR3 is TGTGCCAGCAGCCAAGCTGAGGGAAGAGCTTTCTTT. Supplemented by reference TRBV14 and TRBJ1-1, the full variable domain reads EAGVTQFPSHSVIEKGQTVTLRCDPISGHDNLYWYRRVMGKEIKFLLHFVKESKQDESGMPNNRFLAERTGGTYSTLKVQPAELEDSGVYFCASSQAEGRAFFGQGTRLTVV.

The rearrangement links TRBV29-1 to TRBJ2-1; TRBD2 matches 11 bases. J gave up 6 bases and V 3 bases, and 13 bases lay outside the gene matches. The CDR3 has 17 residues. Germline values: CDR1 SQVTM, CDR2 ANQGSEA. This chain's CDR3 is CSVERGLADPYSNEQFF. The CDR3 coding sequence is TGCAGCGTTGAGAGGGGACTAGCGGACCCCTATTCCAATGAGCAGTTCTTC.

The chain recombines TRBV29-1 with TRBJ1-2, with TRBD1 as a possible D gene (6 bases). Germline values: CDR1 SQVTM, CDR2 ANQGSEA. The CDR3 length is 13 residues. The V end lost 7 bases, the J end lost 6 bases, and 18 bases lay between the germline ends. The CDR3: CSADLGGGNGYTF. CDR3 nucleotide sequence: TGCAGCGCAGATCTAGGGGGGGGGAATGGCTACACCTTC.

The rearrangement uses TRBV9 and TRBJ2-1, with TRBD2 identical over 7 bases. After removal of 0 bases from V and 0 bases from J, the junction contained 3 bases not matched to a gene. CDR1 and CDR2 from the germline V gene are SGDLS and YYNGEE. The CDR3 has 16 residues. The CDR3 DNA reads as TGTGCCAGCAGCGTAGAGGCTAGCGGCTCCTACAATGAGCAGTTCTTC. It is translated as CASSVEASGSYNEQFF. The entire variable domain, with the rest obtained from reference TRBV9 and TRBJ2-1, is as follows: DSGVTQTPKHLITATGQRVTLRCSPRSGDLSVYWYQQSLDQGLQFLIQYYNGEERAKGNILERFSAQQFPDLHSELNLSSLELGDSALYFCASSVEASGSYNEQFFGPGTRLTVL.

This chain joins TRBV28 and TRBJ2-7; D gene unclear. This CDR3 region has 13 residues. CDR1 is MDHEN, CDR2 SYDVKM, per germline. The V end lost 4 bases, the J end lost 8 bases, and 15 bases lay between the germline ends. The CDR3 loop is CASSSPGPTKQYF. Here the CDR3 DNA reads TGTGCCAGCAGTTCCCCGGGTCCTACGAAGCAGTACTTC.

As for this clone: One end of the junction does not line up with germline, which may come from a read error. The V call is TRBV19, the J call TRBJ2-7; the D is unclear. Germline V gene lookup returns CDR1 LNHDA and CDR2 SQIVND (reference sequence). The CDR3 is 13 amino acids. This CDR3 is CASSNGDSDEQYF. The DNA for the CDR3 is TGTGCCAGTAGTAATGGAGACTCCGACGAGCAGTACTTC.

This sequence joins TRBV5-1 and TRBJ1-1; the D is unclear. Germline V gene data show CDR1 as SGHRS and CDR2 as YFSETQ. This CDR3 is built from 15 residues. Trimming removed 0 bases at V and 0 bases at J, with 9 bases between. The chain's CDR3 is CASSLVWAMNTEAFF. The CDR3 DNA sequence: TGCGCCAGCAGCTTGGTGTGGGCGATGAACACTGAAGCTTTCTTT.

The V call is TRBV29-1, the J call TRBJ1-1; possible D gene TRBD1, 6 bases. The CDR3 has 16 residues. Looked up from germline, CDR1 is SQVTM and CDR2 is ANQGSEA. Trimming pared 5 bases from V and 1 base from J, leaving 20 bases between. CDR3 in DNA: TGCAGCGTTTCTCAATTTATCGGACAGACGAACACTGAAGCTTTCTTT. The encoded protein is CSVSQFIGQTNTEAFF. Supplemented by reference TRBV29-1 and TRBJ1-1, the full variable domain reads SAVISQKPSRDICQRGTSLTIQCQVDSQVTMMFWYRQQPGQSLTLIATANQGSEATYESGFVIDKFPISRPNLTFSTLTVSNMSPEDSSIYLCSVSQFIGQTNTEAFFGQGTRLTVV.

The CDR3 coding sequence is TGTGCCAGCAGCTCCGAAGGACTAGCGGCCGAAGAGCAGTTCTTC. It translates to CASSSEGLAAEEQFF. The gene calls are TRBV7-3 and TRBJ2-1, with 10 bases aligning to TRBD2. V dropped 4 bases and J dropped 10; count of bases not matched to a gene: 10. Germline CDR1 reads SGHTA; CDR2 reads FQGTGA. CDR3 length equals 15 residues.

This clone has a handful of counts. The chain links TRBV28 to TRBJ2-3; D might be TRBD2 (6 bases). CDR1 is MDHEN and CDR2 is SYDVKM in the germline V gene. Deletions cut 6 bases from V and 2 bases from J, with 15 bases between. This CDR3 has 15 residues. CDR3 sequence (DNA): TGTGCCAGCAGCGGAGGGTACCCAGTCACAGATACGCAGTATTTT. This encodes CASSGGYPVTDTQYF.